This TCR beta chain was found in a study of blood T cell repertoires in COVID-19. Per germline, CDR1 MNHEY and CDR2 SVGAGI. The length of the CDR3 is 15 residues. V dropped 0 bases and J dropped 5; count of bases not matched to a gene: 5. The protocol was immunoSEQ multiplex PCR, while the TCRdb copy is restricted to in-frame clones and leaves out a portion. The sample carries about 180,000 clones, more than 85% recorded once. The sequence derives from a man over 45 with acute or convalescent COVID-19. The sequenced sample was peripheral blood. The rearrangement joins TRBV6-5 to TRBJ2-3; 7 bases match TRBD2. CDR3 in amino acids: CASSYSRLAVDTQYF. The CDR3 DNA reads as TGTGCCAGCAGTTACTCGAGGCTAGCGGTAGATACGCAGTATTTT.